The rows below give T cell receptor beta chains drawn from one sample of a study of cytomegalovirus exposure and HLA in healthy donors. The table came from immunoSEQ multiplex PCR; TCRdb's copy has only in-frame clones and leaves some out. This sample has 180,000 or so clones, with about 80% found just once. The sequencing input was PBMCs. These receptors were obtained from a man in his fifties in good health and CMV-seropositive. CDR3s include the opening cysteine and the closing phenylalanine or tryptophan. The D gene is left open where the match is weak. Size is stated for part of the rows, as once, few or many counts, or as a class when the clone is expanded.

cdr3_nt cdr3_aa j_call cdr3_length clone_size v_call d_call
TGTGCCAGCAGTCTCCTAAGCGCCAGCTCCTACAATGAGCAGTTCTTC CASSLLSASSYNEQFF TRBJ2-1 16 . TRBV2 .
TGTGCCAGCAGTGATTTACACAGGGCCCACACCTTC CASSDLHRAHTF TRBJ1-2 12 . TRBV2 .
TGTGCCAGCATCTCTCTACCCCAGGGTAACACCATATATTTT CASISLPQGNTIYF TRBJ1-3 14 . TRBV28 .
TGTGCCACCAGCAGAGATGGCACAGGGAAAGCTTTCTTT CATSRDGTGKAFF TRBJ1-1 13 few TRBV15 .
TGTGCCAGCGCGCGGGACAGAGGAAACACTGAAGCTTTCTTT CASARDRGNTEAFF TRBJ1-1 14 . TRBV2 TRBD1
TGTGCCAGCAGTTTAGTAGCGGGGGGGCAGGATACGCAGTATTTT CASSLVAGGQDTQYF TRBJ2-3 15 . TRBV28 TRBD2
TGTGCCAGTAGTTCGGGACAGGTTAACAATGAGCAGTTCTTC CASSSGQVNNEQFF TRBJ2-1 14 . TRBV19 TRBD1
TGTGCCAGCAGCCAGTCGGACAGGGTCGCTGAAGCTTTCTTT CASSQSDRVAEAFF TRBJ1-1 14 . TRBV7-9 TRBD1
TGTGCCAGCAGCTTAGATCGCGGACAGGGCACGATGAGGGAGTTCTTC CASSLDRGQGTMREFF TRBJ2-1 16 once TRBV11-2 TRBD1
TGCGCCAGCAGCCCCCCAGGGCCTGACACCGGGGAGCTGTTTTTT CASSPPGPDTGELFF TRBJ2-2 15 . TRBV5-1 .
TGCGCCAGCGCTGAACAGGGGGGAACTACCGGGGAGCTGTTTTTT CASAEQGGTTGELFF TRBJ2-2 15 . TRBV5-1 TRBD1
TGTGCCAGCAGCCCCGGAGTTTTGGAGCGAGATACGCAGTATTTT CASSPGVLERDTQYF TRBJ2-3 15 . TRBV5-5 .
TGTGCCAGCAGCCACAGGGGGCGGGGGGCCAAAAACATTCAGTACTTC CASSHRGRGAKNIQYF TRBJ2-4 16 . TRBV27 TRBD1
TGTGCCAGCAGCCAGCGAGGGGATACGCAGTATTTT CASSQRGDTQYF TRBJ2-3 12 . TRBV6-6 .
TGTGCCAGCAGTGAAGCCGGGGTAACTAATGAAAAACTGTTTTTT CASSEAGVTNEKLFF TRBJ1-4 15 . TRBV2 .
TGTGCCAGCAGACAGGACCTTGATTATAGCAATCAGCCCCAGCATTTT CASRQDLDYSNQPQHF TRBJ1-5 16 once TRBV28 .
TGTGCCAGCAGAAGTGGAGGGGGCGGAGGGTATGGCTACACCTTC CASRSGGGGGYGYTF TRBJ1-2 15 . TRBV28 TRBD1
TGTGCCAGCACCCGAACGGGGGGAAGGAATTCACCCCTCCACTTT CASTRTGGRNSPLHF TRBJ1-6 15 . TRBV6-5 .
TGCGCCAGCAGCTCCCGGCCCACGGAGGGCACTGAAGCTTTCTTT CASSSRPTEGTEAFF TRBJ1-1 15 . TRBV5-1 .
TGTGCCAGTAGTGTCCGGGACATCGAAGATACGCAGTATTTT CASSVRDIEDTQYF TRBJ2-3 14 . TRBV19 .
TGTGCCAGTATGGGACATACCTTTTCACCCCTCCACTTT CASMGHTFSPLHF TRBJ1-6 13 . TRBV5-8 .
TGTGCCAGCAGCGACAGGGAAAAGCTGTTTTTT CASSDREKLFF TRBJ2-2 11 . TRBV2 TRBD1
TGTGCCAGCAGCCCGGGGGAGATGTACCAAGAGACCCAGTACTTC CASSPGEMYQETQYF TRBJ2-5 15 . TRBV14 .